A single sample is the source of the 4 T cell receptor beta chains below, sequenced in a study of cytomegalovirus exposure and HLA in healthy donors. PCR amplification relied on 60 Vbeta primers (plus 13 Jbeta primers). The table came from immunoSEQ multiplex PCR; TCRdb's copy has only in-frame clones and leaves some out. Of 170,000 or so clones listed, roughly 77% were seen once; the top ten hold 1%. Sequenced input: PBMCs. These TCRs come from a woman in her fifties or sixties in good health and CMV-seropositive.

This clone was detected once. The CDR3 here is CAWPGQGVSNQPQHF. The CDR3 coding sequence is TGTGCCTGGCCGGGACAGGGGGTCAGCAATCAGCCCCAGCATTTT. V usage is TRBV30 and J usage is TRBJ1-5; 11 nucleotides match TRBD1. The junction had 4 bases not matched to a gene; V was cut back by 5 bases and J by 1 base. Germline V gene data show CDR1 as GTSNPN and CDR2 as SVGIG (reference sequence). CDR3 length: 15 residues.

The gene calls are TRBV4-3 and TRBJ2-1, with 10 bases matching TRBD1. The J segment lost 10 bases and the V segment lost 4 bases, leaving 7 bases of the junction unmatched. Germline CDR1 and CDR2: LGHNA and YSLEER. The length of the CDR3 is 14 residues. This chain's CDR3 is CASSPGTGAGEQFF. DNA for the CDR3: TGCGCCAGCAGCCCCGGGACAGGGGCGGGGGAGCAGTTCTTC.

This clone showed up just a few times. This chain uses TRBV4-2 with TRBJ2-3; TRBD2 matches 7 bases. From germline, CDR1 is LGHNA and CDR2 YNFKEQ. Trimming took 4 bases from V and 5 from J; bases not matched to a gene: 9. This CDR3 spans 15 amino acids. The CDR3 loop reads CASSPGGLGVDTQYF. CDR3 coding DNA: TGTGCCAGCAGCCCTGGCGGACTAGGCGTAGATACGCAGTATTTT.

The genes are TRBV5-4 and TRBJ2-5, with 7 bases aligning to TRBD1. The J call may be in error: the DNA end matches TRBJ2-7 better. From germline, CDR1 is SGHNT and CDR2 YYREEE (reference sequence). The CDR3 has 14 residues. The CDR3 loop reads CASSPTGVSYEQYF. CDR3 bases: TGTGCCAGCAGCCCAACAGGGGTCTCCTACGAGCAGTACTTC.